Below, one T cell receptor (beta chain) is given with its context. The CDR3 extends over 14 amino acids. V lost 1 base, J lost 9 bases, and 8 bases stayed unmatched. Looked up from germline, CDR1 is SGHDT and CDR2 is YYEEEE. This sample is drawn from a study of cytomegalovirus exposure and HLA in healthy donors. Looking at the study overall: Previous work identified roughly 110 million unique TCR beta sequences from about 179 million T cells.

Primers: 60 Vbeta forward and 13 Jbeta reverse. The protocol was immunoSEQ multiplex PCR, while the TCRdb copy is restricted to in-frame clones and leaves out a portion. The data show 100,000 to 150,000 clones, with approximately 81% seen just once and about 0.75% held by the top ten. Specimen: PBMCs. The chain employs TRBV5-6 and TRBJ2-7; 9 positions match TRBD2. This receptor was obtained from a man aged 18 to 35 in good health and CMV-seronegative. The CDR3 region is CASSLSLAGLGQYF. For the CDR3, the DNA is TGTGCCAGCAGCTTGAGTCTAGCGGGGTTGGGGCAGTACTTC.